One TCR beta chain is described in this entry. Its antigen is currently unknown. These data originate in a study of shared clonotypes between healthy human individuals. Study-wide context: Researchers drew samples from two women and three men aged 18 to 49.

The germline V gene encodes CDR1 SGHNT and CDR2 YYREEE (reference sequence). The CDR3 runs 14 residues. V lost 4 bases, J lost 3 bases, and 14 bases lay in between. General study findings and limits: Larger estimated richness was generally seen in naive subsets than in memory subsets. Compared with clonotypes that all four donors shared, non-shared clonotypes had lower generation probabilities.

The assay was immunoSEQ multiplex PCR, and TCRdb's table has in-frame clones only and misses some. The sample holds more than 2 million clones, around 95% seen once. Those who donated were healthy HIV-negative adults, with no recent acute infections or vaccinations reported. This receptor was obtained from a young man in good health. Material: naive CD4+ T cells sorted from blood. Sample subset: CD45RA+ positively selected. The chain has TRBV5-4 and TRBJ2-7; no firm D call. The CDR3, as DNA: TGTGCCAGCAGCCCGGCAGGAAGACACTACGAGCAGTACTTC. It specifies CASSPAGRHYEQYF.